This is a list of T cell receptor beta chains from one sample in a study of T cell responses to AZD1222 COVID-19 vaccine. Data came from immunoSEQ multiplex PCR; TCRdb stores just in-frame clones and leaves some out. The sample contains around 130,000 clones, about 89% of which appear only once. The sample in question was peripheral blood, obtained on day 0 of AZD1222 vaccination. The receptors were sampled from an adult in good health. Both conserved end residues are part of each CDR3. A D gene is named only where the DNA matches it firmly. Expanded clones get a size class; other rows say once, few or many, or leave the size out.

clone size | D gene | J gene | V gene | CDR3 DNA | CDR3 protein
. | . | TRBJ2-1 | TRBV18 | TGTGCCAGCTCACCAAAAGCCAATGAGCAGTTCTTC | CASSPKANEQFF
. | . | TRBJ1-1 | TRBV6-1 | TGTGCCAGCAGTGAACAGGGTTCGAAGGGGGCTTTCTTT | CASSEQGSKGAFF
. | . | TRBJ1-5 | TRBV10-2 | TGCGCCAGCGGAGGGACCGGGACCGAGAGCAATCAGCCCCAGCATTTT | CASGGTGTESNQPQHF
. | . | TRBJ2-1 | TRBV2 | TGTGCCAGCAGCGGGACGGTGGATGAGCAGTTCTTC | CASSGTVDEQFF
. | . | TRBJ1-1 | TRBV5-7 | TGTGCCAGCAGCTTTTTCGGCAGACACACTGAAGCTTTCTTT | CASSFFGRHTEAFF
. | . | TRBJ2-1 | TRBV24-1 | TGTGCCACCAGTGATTTGGTCGGACACGACTACAATGAGCAGTTCTTC | CATSDLVGHDYNEQFF
. | . | TRBJ1-6 | TRBV30 | TGTGCCTGGAGTGGGGGCCTCGGTAATTCACCCCTCCACTTT | CAWSGGLGNSPLHF
. | TRBD1 | TRBJ2-5 | TRBV28 | TGTGCCAGCAGTTCCACTTGGGGGGACAGGGAAGAGACCCAGTACTTC | CASSSTWGDREETQYF
. | . | TRBJ1-1 | TRBV9 | TGTGCCAGCAGCGTAGGGCAGGAGAACACTGAAGCTTTCTTT | CASSVGQENTEAFF
once | TRBD1 | TRBJ2-1 | TRBV24-1 | TGTGCCACCAGTGATTTTGGGCAGGGGGCCGGTGAGCAGTTCTTC | CATSDFGQGAGEQFF
. | TRBD1 | TRBJ1-4 | TRBV7-2 | TGTGCCAGCAGCTATGACAGGGGAGGGAACTATGAAAAACTGTTTTTT | CASSYDRGGNYEKLFF
. | . | TRBJ1-3 | TRBV4-2 | TGTGCCAGCAGCCCGAGACTCATACAGGGATCCGGAAACACCATATATTTT | CASSPRLIQGSGNTIYF
once | . | TRBJ1-4 | TRBV7-9 | TGTGCCAGCAGCCTAGGGGGGTCGAGTGAAAAACTGTTTTTT | CASSLGGSSEKLFF
. | TRBD1 | TRBJ1-1 | TRBV19 | TGTGCCAGTAGAGAGACAGGGGGCACTGAAGCTTTCTTT | CASRETGGTEAFF
. | . | TRBJ2-4 | TRBV20-1 | TGCAGTTGGGAGTGGAGAAACATTCAGTACTTC | CSWEWRNIQYF
. | . | TRBJ2-1 | TRBV27 | TGTGCCAGCACGAGACTGTCCCGCGTAGATGAGCAGTTCTTC | CASTRLSRVDEQFF
once | . | TRBJ1-5 | TRBV4-1 | TGCGCCAGCAGCCAAGAGGGTCGGGGAGCCCAGCCCCAGCATTTT | CASSQEGRGAQPQHF
. | . | TRBJ1-1 | TRBV6-2/TRBV6-3 | TGTGCCAGCAGTTACTCTTGGGCAAGGGGCATGAACACTGAAGCTTTCTTT | CASSYSWARGMNTEAFF
. | . | TRBJ1-3 | TRBV6-5 | TGTTCACTTAGGTGGGGAAACACCATATATTTT | CSLRWGNTIYF
once | TRBD2 | TRBJ2-5 | TRBV2 | TGTGCCAGCAGTGAGAGGACTAGCGGAGAGACCCAGTACTTC | CASSERTSGETQYF
. | TRBD1 | TRBJ1-4 | TRBV12-3/TRBV12-4 | TGTGCCAGCAACAGGGGGCCAAGCGAAAAACTGTTTTTT | CASNRGPSEKLFF
. | . | TRBJ1-6 | TRBV11-2 | TGTGCCAGCGTACAACAGGAAAAAAATTCACCCCTCCACTTT | CASVQQEKNSPLHF
. | TRBD1 | TRBJ1-6 | TRBV28 | TGTGCCAGCAGTTTCGGGACAGACAATTCACCCCTCCACTTT | CASSFGTDNSPLHF
. | TRBD1 | TRBJ2-3 | TRBV19 | TGTGCCAGTAGTAGAACCGGGACAGGGATAAACACAGATACGCAGTATTTT | CASSRTGTGINTDTQYF
. | . | TRBJ2-2 | TRBV11-1 | TGTGCCAGCAGCGCCACCCAGGGTCTGCCCACCGGGGAGCTGTTTTTT | CASSATQGLPTGELFF
. | . | TRBJ1-5 | TRBV6-1 | TGTGCCAGCAGTGAAGCGCACAGGTTACAGCCCCAGCATTTT | CASSEAHRLQPQHF
once | . | TRBJ2-6 | TRBV27 | TGTGCCAGCAGTTTATCGAACAGGCGCTCTGGGGCCAACGTCCTGACTTTC | CASSLSNRRSGANVLTF
once | TRBD1 | TRBJ2-4 | TRBV6-6 | TGTGCCAGCAGCCCCCCGGACAGGGGGCTTTTAAAGTACTTC | CASSPPDRGLLKYF
. | . | TRBJ2-7 | TRBV6-5 | TGTGCCAGCAGTAATACGGGCCTCAGCTCCTATGAGCAGTACTTC | CASSNTGLSSYEQYF
. | . | TRBJ1-1 | TRBV19 | TGTGCCAGTAGTATAAGGAGGCAGGCTAATGAAGCTTTCTTT | CASSIRRQANEAFF
. | . | TRBJ2-7 | TRBV7-9 | TGTGCCAGCAGCTTGGCTAGCGCGAAGTACGAGCAGTACTTC | CASSLASAKYEQYF
. | TRBD1 | TRBJ1-1 | TRBV25-1 | TGTGCCAGCAGTGACCAGGGGGACACTGAAGCTTTCTTT | CASSDQGDTEAFF
. | . | TRBJ1-6 | TRBV6-1 | TGTGCCAGCAGTGACCGACGGAGCTCCTATAATTCACCCCTCCACTTT | CASSDRRSSYNSPLHF
. | TRBD1 | TRBJ2-7 | TRBV6-5 | TGTGCCACCACCCGGGACAGGGGGGTCGAGCAGTACTTC | CATTRDRGVEQYF
. | TRBD1 | TRBJ1-5 | TRBV13 | TGTGCCAGCAGCATCGGGACAGACAATCAGCCCCAGCATTTT | CASSIGTDNQPQHF
once | . | TRBJ2-4 | TRBV6-1 | TGTGCCAGCAGTGAATTAACTAACTGGGGAAACATTCAGTACTTC | CASSELTNWGNIQYF
. | TRBD1 | TRBJ1-1 | TRBV10-3 | TGTGCCATCAGAAATACAGGGGTGAACACTGAAGCTTTCTTT | CAIRNTGVNTEAFF
. | . | TRBJ2-2 | TRBV24-1 | TGTGCCACCAGTGATTTCCAGGGCGGGACCGGGGAGCTGTTTTTT | CATSDFQGGTGELFF
. | . | TRBJ2-2 | TRBV9 | TGTGCCAGCGCTCCGGCTAACACCGGGGAGCTGTTTTTT | CASAPANTGELFF
. | . | TRBJ1-5 | TRBV27 | TGTGCCAGCAGTTTATTCGGGGGAAATCAGCCCCAGCATTTT | CASSLFGGNQPQHF
. | . | TRBJ1-1 | TRBV4-2 | TGTGCCAGCAGCCTAGGGGGGGACACTGAAGCTTTCTTT | CASSLGGDTEAFF
once | . | TRBJ1-5 | TRBV18 | TGTGCCAGCTCACCACAACAGAATAGCAATCAGCCCCAGCATTTT | CASSPQQNSNQPQHF
once | . | TRBJ2-4 | TRBV29-1 | TGCAGCGTTGATTACTTAAACATTCAGTACTTC | CSVDYLNIQYF
. | TRBD1 | TRBJ1-3 | TRBV7-2 | TGTGCCAGCAGCGACGGACAGGGAGGGATTGGAGTGGGCACCATATATTTT | CASSDGQGGIGVGTIYF
. | . | TRBJ1-2 | TRBV5-1 | TGCGCCAGCAGCTTGGAAGGTCGGGGGGTTGGCTATGGCTACACCTTC | CASSLEGRGVGYGYTF
. | TRBD1 | TRBJ1-5 | TRBV25-1 | TGTGCCAGCAGTGGTGGGACAGCTAATCAGCCCCAGCATTTT | CASSGGTANQPQHF
once | . | TRBJ1-1 | TRBV3-1/TRBV3-2 | TGTGCCAGCAGCCAGGCTCTAAAGAGTGAAGCTTTCTTT | CASSQALKSEAFF
once | . | TRBJ1-1 | TRBV13 | TGTGCCAGCAGCCGAAGCCCACTGAACACTGAAGCTTTCTTT | CASSRSPLNTEAFF
. | . | TRBJ2-7 | TRBV19 | TGTGCCAGTAGTATAGGACAGGTCTCCTACGAGCAGTACTTC | CASSIGQVSYEQYF
few | . | TRBJ1-2 | TRBV27 | TGTGCCAGCCAACCGACGGTCGGGGCAGGGAATAACTATGGCTACACCTTC | CASQPTVGAGNNYGYTF
. | . | TRBJ2-7 | TRBV3-1/TRBV3-2 | TGTGCCAGCAGAGGAGGGGCCTACGAGCAGTACTTC | CASRGGAYEQYF
once | . | TRBJ2-7 | TRBV7-2 | TGTGCCAGCAGCTTAGGGCCAGGGGCAACCTCCTACGAGCAGTACTTC | CASSLGPGATSYEQYF